This T cell receptor beta chain stems from a study of blood T cell repertoires in COVID-19. The overall study: The United States, Italy and Spain supplied acute and convalescent COVID-19 samples.

Seattle cases were enrolled at active infection and followed longitudinally. Per the authors' pipeline: It was from reference gene primer amplification that nucleated cell counts were estimated. TCRdb keeps only in-frame clones here, not all; method: immunoSEQ multiplex PCR. D and trimming were read from the DNA, whereas the V and J calls and clone size are those reported in that table. The sample records more than 300,000 clones, roughly 86% being singletons. V lost 5 bases to trimming and J lost 4 bases; unmatched junction nucleotides: 4. The CDR3 covers 13 residues. CDR1 is GTSNPN and CDR2 is SVGIG in the germline V gene (reference sequence).

The sequenced sample was peripheral blood. The V gene is TRBV30, the J gene TRBJ1-3; 8 bases are shared with TRBD1. The clonotype comes from a woman in her twenties or thirties with COVID-19, enrolled during active disease. CDR3 residues: CAWQTGVGNTIYF. The CDR3 DNA is TGTGCCTGGCAGACAGGGGTGGGAAACACCATATATTTT.